This T cell receptor (beta chain) originates from a study of blood T cell repertoires in COVID-19. The protocol was immunoSEQ multiplex PCR, while the TCRdb copy is restricted to in-frame clones and leaves out a portion. The table lists roughly 140,000 clones, under 90% of them singletons. The V segment lost 5 bases and the J segment 7 bases; nucleotides outside the gene matches: 16. The CDR3 totals 16 residues. Germline V gene lookup returns CDR1 SGHVS and CDR2 FNYEAQ. This TCR was sampled from a woman aged 18-35 years who had been exposed to COVID-19. The chain combines TRBV7-6 with TRBJ1-2; 7 bases line up with TRBD1. Sequencing was carried out using PBMCs or T cells enriched from blood (not recorded which). CDR3 sequence: CASSTFTGTDGSGYTF. Written as DNA, the CDR3 is TGTGCCAGCAGCACATTTACCGGGACAGACGGTAGTGGCTACACCTTC.